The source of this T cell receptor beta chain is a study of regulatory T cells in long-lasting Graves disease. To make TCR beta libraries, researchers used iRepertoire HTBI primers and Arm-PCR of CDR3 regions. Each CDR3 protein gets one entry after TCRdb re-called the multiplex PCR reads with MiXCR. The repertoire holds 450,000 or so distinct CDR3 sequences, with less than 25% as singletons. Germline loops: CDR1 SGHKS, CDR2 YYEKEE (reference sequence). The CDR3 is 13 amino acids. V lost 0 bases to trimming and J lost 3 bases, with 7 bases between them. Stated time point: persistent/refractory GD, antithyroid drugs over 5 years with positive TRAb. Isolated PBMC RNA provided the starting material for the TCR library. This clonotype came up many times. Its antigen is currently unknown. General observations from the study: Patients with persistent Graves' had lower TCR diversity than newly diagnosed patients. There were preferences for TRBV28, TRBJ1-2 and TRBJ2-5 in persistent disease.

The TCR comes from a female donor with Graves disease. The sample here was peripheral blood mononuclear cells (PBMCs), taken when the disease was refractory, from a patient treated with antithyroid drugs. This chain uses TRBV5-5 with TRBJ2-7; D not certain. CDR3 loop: CASSLARSYEQYF. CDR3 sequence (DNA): TGTGCCAGCAGCTTGGCCAGAAGCTACGAGCAGTACTTC.